The TCR beta chain under discussion was sequenced for a study of T-cell reconstitution after alpha-beta-depleted transplantation in children. Preparation of the TCRbeta library was carried out with unique molecular identifiers. TCRdb reprocessed the PCR reads via MiXCR and lists one record per CDR3 protein. This sample has some 500,000 distinct CDR3 sequences, with around 16% found just once. The ends lost 2 bases at V and 0 bases at J; junction bases unmatched: 4. This CDR3 region has 14 residues. The germline gives CDR1 DFQATT, CDR2 SNEGSKA (reference sequence). This chain joins TRBV20-1 and TRBJ2-7; 7 bases fit TRBD1. Sample: PBMCs from the stem cell graft donor, taken from the stem cell graft. This clonotype was obtained from a human donor who donated a stem cell graft to a child with acute lymphoblastic leukemia. The CDR3 DNA follows: TGCAGTGCTAGACAGGGACAGAGCTCCTACGAGCAGTACTTC. It specifies CSARQGQSSYEQYF.